A selection of T cell receptor beta chains follows, all from one sample in a study of PD-L1 blockade in urothelial cancer. Sequenced by immunoSEQ multiplex PCR; TCRdb stores in-frame clones only, minus some. The sample has tens of thousands of clones; over 80% are singletons. The source was PBMCs, collected around atezolizumab (anti-PD-L1) treatment. The origin of the receptors is an elderly man with urothelial cancer. Both conserved end residues are part of each CDR3. A D gene is named only where the DNA matches it firmly. The size entry is marked missing in some rows and otherwise reads once, few, many or a size class.

TRBJ2-7 | TRBD2 | . | TRBV18 | CASSPGIAGGYEQYF | TGTGCCAGCTCACCGGGAATAGCGGGAGGGTACGAGCAGTACTTC
TRBJ1-5 | . | . | TRBV19 | CASSQNGGSNQPQHF | TGTGCCAGTAGCCAAAACGGGGGAAGCAATCAGCCCCAGCATTTT
TRBJ2-7 | TRBD2 | once | TRBV6-1 | CASSERRTSGSHEQYF | TGTGCCAGCAGTGAACGTCGGACTAGCGGGAGCCACGAGCAGTACTTC
TRBJ2-1 | TRBD1 | . | TRBV5-6 | CASSSEGQGNNEQFF | TGTGCCAGCAGCTCGGAGGGACAGGGGAACAATGAGCAGTTCTTC
TRBJ2-7 | TRBD2 | . | TRBV27 | CASRGASGYSYEQYF | TGTGCCAGCCGGGGTGCTAGCGGATACTCCTACGAGCAGTACTTC
TRBJ2-5 | TRBD2 | . | TRBV5-1 | CASSLGSSGRETQYF | TGCGCCAGCAGCTTAGGTTCTAGCGGGAGAGAGACCCAGTACTTC
TRBJ2-1 | TRBD2 | . | TRBV7-2 | CASSSGTRVYNEQFF | TGTGCCAGCAGCTCCGGGACTAGGGTATACAATGAGCAGTTCTTC
TRBJ2-3 | TRBD1 | . | TRBV7-9 | CASSPWTGITDTQYF | TGTGCCAGCAGCCCCTGGACAGGGATCACAGATACGCAGTATTTT
TRBJ1-4 | TRBD1 | few | TRBV2 | CASSENRGGNEKLFF | TGTGCCAGCAGTGAAAACAGGGGGGGAAATGAAAAACTGTTTTTT
TRBJ1-4 | . | . | TRBV6-5 | CASSYSGVNEKLFF | TGTGCCAGCAGTTACTCAGGGGTCAATGAAAAACTGTTTTTT
TRBJ1-2 | . | . | TRBV5-6 | CASSSWGTSDYGYTF | TGTGCCAGCAGCTCCTGGGGGACTTCCGACTATGGCTACACCTTC
TRBJ2-7 | . | . | TRBV7-9 | CASSLRGGAYEQYF | TGTGCCAGCAGCTTAAGGGGCGGAGCCTACGAGCAGTACTTC
TRBJ2-1 | TRBD1 | . | TRBV5-4 | CASSPGQGGYNEQFF | TGTGCCAGCAGCCCGGGACAGGGGGGCTACAATGAGCAGTTCTTC
TRBJ2-7 | . | . | TRBV6-1 | CASSDAGFSSYEQYF | TGTGCCAGCAGTGATGCAGGCTTTTCCTCCTACGAGCAGTACTTC
TRBJ2-7 | TRBD2 | . | TRBV28 | CASEAGGSSYEQYF | TGTGCCAGCGAAGCGGGAGGGTCCTCCTACGAGCAGTACTTC
TRBJ2-7 | TRBD1 | . | TRBV7-2 | CASSPGQGRYEQYF | TGTGCCAGCAGCCCCGGACAGGGTCGATACGAGCAGTACTTC
TRBJ2-7 | . | once | TRBV5-4 | CASSLEPGVRPEQYF | TGTGCCAGCAGCTTGGAGCCGGGAGTAAGGCCCGAGCAGTACTTC
TRBJ2-7 | . | . | TRBV7-9 | CASSLSGSEQYF | TGTGCCAGCAGCTTATCCGGGTCTGAGCAGTACTTC
TRBJ2-1 | TRBD2 | . | TRBV7-9 | CASSLHSGSSSNEQFF | TGTGCCAGCAGCTTGCATAGCGGGAGTTCCAGCAATGAGCAGTTCTTC
TRBJ1-1 | TRBD1 | . | TRBV10-3 | CAISIQGTNTEAFF | TGTGCCATCAGCATACAGGGGACGAACACTGAAGCTTTCTTT
TRBJ1-2 | . | . | TRBV10-3 | CAISSPPGDRKDYGYTF | TGTGCCATCAGTTCCCCACCCGGAGACAGGAAGGACTATGGCTACACCTTC
TRBJ2-5 | . | . | TRBV10-3 | CASKGGPSETQYF | TGTGCCTCCAAGGGGGGGCCCTCGGAGACCCAGTACTTC
TRBJ2-7 | TRBD1 | . | TRBV28 | CASSTTQGVKYEQYF | TGTGCCAGCAGTACCACACAGGGGGTGAAATACGAGCAGTACTTC
TRBJ2-3 | . | . | TRBV9 | CASSAWDFTDTQYF | TGTGCCAGCAGCGCTTGGGACTTCACAGATACGCAGTATTTT
TRBJ1-4 | TRBD1 | . | TRBV27 | CASSLRAAAGGNEKLFF | TGTGCCAGCAGTTTAAGGGCGGCGGCAGGGGGCAATGAAAAACTGTTTTTT
TRBJ1-1 | . | . | TRBV30 | CAWRGGGGMNTEAFF | TGTGCCTGGAGGGGAGGCGGGGGGATGAACACTGAAGCTTTCTTT
TRBJ2-3 | . | . | TRBV2 | CASSYGGTTDTQYF | TGTGCCAGCAGTTATGGTGGCACCACAGATACGCAGTATTTT
TRBJ2-7 | TRBD2 | . | TRBV7-2 | CASSLLAGGWSYEQYF | TGTGCCAGCAGCTTATTAGCGGGAGGATGGTCCTACGAGCAGTACTTC
TRBJ2-7 | TRBD2 | . | TRBV5-6 | CASSLIAGSAYEQYF | TGTGCCAGCAGCTTAATAGCGGGATCGGCTTACGAGCAGTACTTC
TRBJ2-1 | TRBD2 | . | TRBV19 | CARPTAAGGYNEQFF | TGTGCCAGACCTACGGCCGCGGGAGGGTACAATGAGCAGTTCTTC
TRBJ1-2 | . | few | TRBV5-1 | CASSQSYTEGYTF | TGCGCCAGCAGTCAATCCTACACGGAGGGCTACACCTTC
TRBJ1-1 | TRBD1 | . | TRBV11-3 | CASSLGGQGARTEAFF | TGTGCCAGCAGCTTAGGTGGACAGGGGGCGAGAACTGAAGCTTTCTTT
TRBJ2-2 | . | few | TRBV29-1 | CSVEAPGTGELFF | TGCAGCGTTGAAGCTCCGGGGACCGGGGAGCTGTTTTTT
TRBJ2-6 | . | . | TRBV6-5 | CASRETGANVLTF | TGTGCCAGCCGGGAGACTGGGGCCAACGTCCTGACTTTC
TRBJ1-1 | TRBD1 | . | TRBV7-8 | CASSLRQGVSSMNTEAFF | TGTGCCAGCAGCCTAAGACAGGGGGTGAGTTCCATGAACACTGAAGCTTTCTTT
TRBJ2-1 | TRBD1 | . | TRBV7-2 | CASSSPGGTGVGNEQFF | TGTGCCAGCAGCTCCCCGGGGGGGACAGGGGTTGGTAATGAGCAGTTCTTC
TRBJ2-1 | TRBD2 | . | TRBV11-3 | CASSPSGSSNEQFF | TGTGCCAGCAGCCCGAGCGGGAGCTCGAATGAGCAGTTCTTC
TRBJ2-7 | TRBD2 | . | TRBV2 | CASSGGNSGIEQYF | TGTGCCAGCAGTGGGGGAAACAGCGGGATCGAGCAGTACTTC
TRBJ2-1 | TRBD2 | . | TRBV18 | CASSPGTSGAWAEQFF | TGTGCCAGCTCACCCGGGACTAGCGGCGCCTGGGCTGAGCAGTTCTTC
TRBJ2-3 | TRBD2 | . | TRBV5-1 | CASSSLAGGGTDTQYF | TGCGCCAGCAGCTCCCTAGCGGGAGGGGGCACAGATACGCAGTATTTT
TRBJ1-4 | TRBD1 | . | TRBV5-4 | CASSMGTDNEKLFF | TGTGCCAGCAGCATGGGGACAGATAATGAAAAACTGTTTTTT
TRBJ2-1 | TRBD2 | . | TRBV6-5 | CASSYSTSGRFEQFF | TGTGCCAGCAGCTATTCGACTAGCGGAAGGTTTGAGCAGTTCTTC
TRBJ2-1 | TRBD2 | . | TRBV9 | CASSTEGLAGGPVYNEQFF | TGTGCCAGCAGCACCGAGGGACTAGCGGGAGGGCCGGTCTACAATGAGCAGTTCTTC
TRBJ2-7 | TRBD2 | . | TRBV19 | CASSIGLGRERNTYEQYF | TGTGCCAGTAGTATTGGGCTCGGGCGGGAGAGGAACACCTACGAGCAGTACTTC
TRBJ1-5 | . | . | TRBV19 | CAVSENWNQPQHF | TGTGCCGTCTCGGAGAACTGGAATCAGCCCCAGCATTTT